This T cell receptor beta chain appears in the sequencing data of a study of cytomegalovirus exposure and HLA in healthy donors. This CDR3 is built from 16 residues. Germline V gene lookup returns CDR1 MGHRA and CDR2 YSYEKL. V dropped 1 base and J dropped 7; count of bases not matched to a gene: 7. The PCR had 60 Vbeta and 13 Jbeta primers. Clones were read by immunoSEQ multiplex PCR, and TCRdb kept only the in-frame ones, dropping some. Of around 160,000 clones in the sample, about three quarters were seen once. The sequenced sample was PBMCs. The genes are TRBV4-1 and TRBJ1-6; TRBD1 aligns across 7 bases. The sequence was obtained from a man aged 50 to 60 in good health and CMV-seropositive. The CDR3 reads CASSQGLQGRNSPLHF. CDR3 in DNA: TGCGCCAGCAGCCAAGGTTTACAGGGGAGAAATTCACCCCTCCACTTT.